The following is a TCR beta chain sequence with its context. Its antigen is still unknown. These data originate in a study of shared clonotypes between healthy human individuals. In the study overall: Plates per donor: three CD4 naive, three CD4 memory, two CD8 naive, one CD8 memory.

Study findings and constraints: A generally larger estimated richness was seen in naive subsets than in memory subsets.

The V gene end was trimmed by 6 bases and the J gene end by 4 bases; junction bases not matched to a gene: 3. The germline V gene has CDR1 MGHRA and CDR2 YSYEKL. The CDR3 has 14 residues. Per the authors' pipeline: ImmunoSEQ yielded junction-only sequences lacking quality scores, so filtering differed. Repertoires were generated with immunoSEQ multiplex PCR, while TCRdb's copy carries only in-frame clones and drops some. The V and J calls and clone size were taken over from that table, and D and trimming were inferred from the DNA. This sample yields tens of thousands of clones, of which about 63% are seen a single time; roughly 49% belongs to the top ten. Adults of Caucasian background living in Nashville, Tennessee made up all donors.

The sequenced sample consisted of memory CD8+ T cells sorted from blood. Subset denoted: CD45RO+ cells pooled with CCR7-negative TemRA cells. The TCR originated in a man aged 25 to 40 in good health. The J gene is TRBJ2-2, the V gene TRBV4-1, with 9 positions matching TRBD1. Here the CDR3 DNA reads TGCGCCAGCAGGAGACAGGGGGTCACCGGGGAGCTGTTTTTT. This translates into CASRRQGVTGELFF.